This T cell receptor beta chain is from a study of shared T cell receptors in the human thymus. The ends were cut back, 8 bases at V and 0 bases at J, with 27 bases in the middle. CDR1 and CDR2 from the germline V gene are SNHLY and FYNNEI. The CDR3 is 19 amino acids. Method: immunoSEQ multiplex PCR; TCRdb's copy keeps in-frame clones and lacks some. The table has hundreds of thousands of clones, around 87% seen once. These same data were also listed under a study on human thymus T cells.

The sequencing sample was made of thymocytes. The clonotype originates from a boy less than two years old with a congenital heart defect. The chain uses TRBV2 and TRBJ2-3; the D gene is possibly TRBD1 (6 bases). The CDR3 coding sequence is TGTGCCAGCGCAGGCCGAGGTGGGGGCCCAGGGAAAAGCACAGATACGCAGTATTTT. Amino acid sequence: CASAGRGGGPGKSTDTQYF.